Following are 12 T cell receptor beta chains from one sample sequenced in a study of shared clonotypes between healthy human individuals. Libraries were prepared by immunoSEQ multiplex PCR; TCRdb keeps only in-frame clonotypes and omits some of them. In the table there are hundreds of thousands of clones, 90% to 96% of which are singletons. What was sequenced was naive CD4+ T cells sorted from blood. Specified subset: CD45RA+ positively selected. These receptors all stem from a woman in her 30s in good health.

This clone was counted a single time. J is TRBJ1-2 and V is TRBV19; D ambiguous. Trimming removed 3 bases at V and 8 bases at J, with 10 bases between. The CDR3 contains 12 residues. The germline CDR1 and CDR2 sequences are LNHDA and SQIVND (reference sequence). This CDR3 is CASSIGERGYTF. The CDR3 DNA sequence: TGTGCCAGTAGTATTGGGGAGAGGGGCTACACCTTC.

This clone was picked up one time. The chain uses TRBV28 and TRBJ2-7; 10 nucleotides line up with TRBD2. V lost 5 bases and J lost 3; bases outside the gene matches: 4. The germline gives CDR1 MDHEN, CDR2 SYDVKM. The CDR3 extends over 14 amino acids. This chain's CDR3 is CASSPGTSDYEQYF. The CDR3 DNA sequence: TGTGCCAGCAGTCCCGGGACTAGCGACTACGAGCAGTACTTC.

The gene calls are TRBV28 and TRBJ1-3; the D is unclear. There are 16 residues in the CDR3. Per the germline V gene, CDR1 is MDHEN and CDR2 is SYDVKM. V lost 7 bases, J lost 0 bases, and 16 bases lay in between. The CDR3 spells CASKSHFPLSGNTIYF. The CDR3 region has the DNA TGTGCCAGCAAATCCCACTTCCCCCTCTCTGGAAACACCATATATTTT. Drawing the rest from reference TRBV28 and TRBJ1-3, the complete variable domain is DVKVTQSSRYLVKRTGEKVFLECVQDMDHENMFWYRQDPGLGLRLIYFSYDVKMKEKGDIPEGYSVSREKKERFSLILESASTNQTSMYLCASKSHFPLSGNTIYFGEGSWLTVV.

The V gene is TRBV28, the J gene TRBJ2-2, with a tentative D call TRBD2 (5 bases). The V end was cut by 5 bases, the J end by 6 bases, with 19 bases between. Germline V gene lookup returns CDR1 MDHEN and CDR2 SYDVKM. The CDR3 totals 16 residues. The CDR3 sequence is CASSPLGLPGAGELFF. DNA for the CDR3: TGTGCCAGCAGTCCATTAGGACTCCCCGGGGCCGGGGAGCTGTTTTTT.

The chain has TRBV19 and TRBJ2-7, with D possibly TRBD1 on 7 matching bases. Germline loops: CDR1 LNHDA, CDR2 SQIVND (reference sequence). CDR3 size: 16 residues. Trimming removed 3 bases from V and 0 bases from J, with 15 bases in between. DNA of the CDR3: TGTGCCAGTAGTATCCGGCAGGGGGGAGGCTCCTACGAGCAGTACTTC. Translating gives CASSIRQGGGSYEQYF.

V and J are TRBV18 and TRBJ1-2, with 7 bases fitting TRBD1. Germline CDR1 reads KGHSH; CDR2 reads LQKENI. The CDR3 sequence is 14 residues long. With 5 bases clipped from V and 4 bases from J, the junction kept 7 bases outside the gene matches. This chain's CDR3 is CASSTGTDIYGYTF. As DNA, the CDR3 is TGTGCCAGCTCAACCGGGACAGACATCTATGGCTACACCTTC.

This rearrangement joins TRBV2 to TRBJ1-4; unclear D gene. V lost 7 bases, J lost 6 bases, and 9 bases lay in between. There are 12 residues in the CDR3. From germline, CDR1 is SNHLY and CDR2 FYNNEI. The CDR3 DNA follows: TGTGCCAGCACACGGACGGATGAAAAACTGTTTTTT. Residues: CASTRTDEKLFF.

V is TRBV28 and J is TRBJ2-7; TRBD2 agrees at 13 bases. The V gene end was trimmed by 6 bases and the J gene end by 0 bases; junction bases not matched to a gene: 2. The germline V gene has CDR1 MDHEN and CDR2 SYDVKM. CDR3 size: 15 residues. In DNA form, the CDR3 reads TGTGCCAGCAGAAGGACTAGCGGGAGCTCCTACGAGCAGTACTTC. It codes for CASRRTSGSSYEQYF.

Only one count was recorded for this clone. The CDR3 region has the DNA TGTGCCAGTAGTAGGAACCATGGAAGAAAGACTGAAGCTTTCTTT. It yields the protein CASSRNHGRKTEAFF. The chain employs TRBV19 and TRBJ1-1; D gene uncertain. V was trimmed by 4 bases and J by 5 bases, leaving 17 bases between them. The CDR3 runs 15 residues. Looked up from germline, CDR1 is LNHDA and CDR2 is SQIVND (reference sequence). The full variable domain, its missing parts supplied by reference TRBV19 and TRBJ1-1, is DGGITQSPKYLFRKEGQNVTLSCEQNLNHDAMYWYRQDPGQGLRLIYYSQIVNDFQKGDIAEGYSVSREKKESFPLTVTSAQKNPTAFYLCASSRNHGRKTEAFFGQGTRLTVV.

The genes are TRBV5-6 and TRBJ1-4; possible D gene TRBD1, 6 bases. Between the trimmed V and J ends, which lost 0 bases and 8 bases, there was a span of 11 bases. CDR3 length: 14 residues. The germline CDR1 and CDR2 sequences are SGHDT and YYEEEE. CDR3 residues: CASSLGGGREKLFF. The CDR3 DNA is TGTGCCAGCAGCTTGGGCGGGGGGCGAGAAAAACTGTTTTTT.

CDR3 sequence: CASSPTSGRADEQFF. The CDR3, as DNA: TGTGCCAGCTCACCGACTAGCGGGAGGGCCGATGAGCAGTTCTTC. The chain links TRBV18 to TRBJ2-1; 14 nucleotides match TRBD2. Germline V CDR1 and CDR2: KGHSH, LQKENI. The ends lost 3 bases at V and 8 bases at J; junction bases unmatched: 3. This CDR3 is 15 amino acids long.

CDR3 protein: CASSFVVTGGSQYF. The CDR3 DNA reads TGTGCCAGCAGTTTTGTAGTCACGGGCGGTTCGCAGTATTTT. The rearrangement joins TRBV28 to TRBJ2-3; D unclear. Germline V gene data show CDR1 as MDHEN and CDR2 as SYDVKM. V shed 3 bases and J shed 10 bases, with 17 bases lying between them. The CDR3 contains 14 residues.